This T cell receptor (beta chain) was identified during a study of cytomegalovirus exposure and HLA in healthy donors (dated by TCRdb to about 2017). Context from the whole study: A later analysis indicated that the 130 or so validation repertoires were generated on the platform also employed for the 666 repertoires of the first cohort. The study was designed to test whether signatures of past pathogen exposure could be identified by cataloging public T cell receptors. A separate validation cohort of approximately 120 different subjects was used in addition to the roughly 670-subject first cohort. High-throughput TCR immunosequencing, statistical association of individual TCRs with disease status, and machine learning were combined to predict cytomegalovirus infection status. Results the study describes overall, beyond this receptor: The classifier was reported to diagnose cytomegalovirus status with high specificity and sensitivity in both the original cohort and the validation cohort. Subsequent analysis determined that TCRs grouped into clusters in the first cohort also showed a tendency toward co-occurrence across the 120 or so validation repertoires, and approximately 93% of cluster scores exceeded 0. Most TCR sequences were observed very rarely across donors, whereas some public TCRs were present in many individuals. All 120 or so repertoires were used to score co-occurrence in the validation cohort in a later analysis, because that analysis had no HLA typing for the cohort. The authors suggested that the approach could potentially be generalized to other disease states and immunological phenotypes. In vitro tests confirmed that a few of the cytomegalovirus-associated TCR beta chains recognize cytomegalovirus antigens. A total of 164 TCR beta chains were listed by the study as associated with cytomegalovirus.

Libraries were prepared through the immunoSEQ multiplex PCR assay. The authors processed their data as follows. A statistical classification framework was developed to diagnose cytomegalovirus status using the catalog of TCR beta chain sequences. The table comes from immuneACCESS by way of TCRdb, which keeps in-frame sequences with V and J called. Part of the clones is missing from these tables; in studies checked, under half for an unresolved V gene and the rest for unknown reasons. That table furnishes V, J and clone size, whereas the DNA furnished D and trimming. The sample table lists 200,000 to 250,000 clones, about 90% of them with a count of one. 1% to 1.2% of the sample is held by the ten biggest clonotypes. Separate from the approximately 700-subject first cohort, the validation cohort of 120 subjects was the group to which the donors belonged. This clone has a single count. Its target antigen remains unknown. No per-base quality is available; no much larger clone lies one base away.

The germline ends are 19 bases apart after V is trimmed by 1 base and J by 7 bases. The CDR3 numbers 15 residues from cysteine through phenylalanine. Solely the CDR3 DNA is kept, with 45 bases framed from the first base. CDR1 SQVTM and CDR2 ANQGSEA are derived from the germline V gene. Recombination linked TRBV29-1 to TRBJ1-2; TRBD1 might be the D gene, on 6 matching bases. The sequenced sample consisted of PBMCs. The receptor was isolated from a woman aged 18-29 years in good health and CMV-seronegative. The CDR3 sequence is CSVEGFAGAGAGYTF. The DNA is as follows: TGCAGCGTTGAAGGATTCGCAGGGGCAGGGGCTGGCTACACCTTC.